The 28 T cell receptor beta chains listed next were all sequenced from one sample in a study of shared clonotypes between healthy human individuals. TCRdb's copy holds only in-frame clones and misses some; the assay was immunoSEQ multiplex PCR. Of 2 million to 2.5 million clones in the sample, around 93% are singletons; the top ten hold about 0.36%. Sequencing input: naive CD4+ T cells from PBMCs. The subset is: CD45RA+ positively selected. The receptors were gathered from a man between 18 and 29 years old in good health. Some clones in this sample may be carry-over from other donors' samples.

V gene TRBV5-1 combines with J gene TRBJ1-1, with D perhaps TRBD1 (6 bases). The V end was cut by 6 bases, the J end by 0 bases, with 15 bases between. CDR1 and CDR2 (germline): SGHRS, YFSETQ. This CDR3 comprises 15 residues. Here the CDR3 DNA reads TGCGCCAGCACCCGAAGTGGACAGATGAACACTGAAGCTTTCTTT. Encoded protein: CASTRSGQMNTEAFF.

The gene calls are TRBV13 and TRBJ1-2, with D unresolved. V lost 3 bases to trimming and J lost 5 bases, with 7 bases between them. The CDR3 spans 12 residues. The germline CDR1 and CDR2 sequences are PRHDT and FYEKMQ (reference sequence). The CDR3, as DNA: TGTGCCAGCAGCTTCACCGATTATGGCTACACCTTC. This sequence encodes CASSFTDYGYTF.

The gene calls are TRBV28 and TRBJ2-7; TRBD1 matches 9 bases. Germline CDR1 and CDR2: MDHEN and SYDVKM. V was clipped by 6 bases and J by 2 bases; unmatched bases: 5. The CDR3 consists of 14 residues. Written as DNA, the CDR3 is TGTGCCAGCAGCCAGGGACAGGGCGCCTACGAGCAGTACTTC. Its protein product is CASSQGQGAYEQYF.

The V and J genes are TRBV7-3 and TRBJ1-1; weak D call: TRBD1 (6 bases). This CDR3 is 17 amino acids long. With 7 bases removed from V and 3 bases from J, the gap between germline ends came to 24 bases. Germline CDR1 and CDR2: SGHTA and FQGTGA. CDR3 sequence reads: CASNKGGLRRGDTEAFF. The CDR3 DNA is TGTGCCAGCAACAAAGGAGGACTCAGAAGGGGGGACACTGAAGCTTTCTTT.

The chain couples TRBV28 to TRBJ2-5; D may be TRBD1 or TRBD2 (5 bases each). Trimming took 5 bases from V and 5 from J, leaving 18 bases between them. From germline, CDR1 is MDHEN and CDR2 SYDVKM. This CDR3 spans 15 amino acids. The CDR3 loop reads CASSDTGPRWETQYF. CDR3 coding DNA: TGTGCCAGCAGTGATACGGGGCCAAGGTGGGAGACCCAGTACTTC.

This clone showed up just once. The rearrangement joins TRBV19 to TRBJ2-1, with 9 bases identical to TRBD1. The trim removed 3 bases at V and 9 bases at J, leaving 15 bases unmatched. The CDR3 is 17 amino acids. Germline CDR1 LNHDA, CDR2 SQIVND (reference sequence). CDR3 coding DNA: TGTGCCAGTAGTATTCTACCGGGACAGGGAATATCGGGTGAGCAGTTCTTC. Its translation: CASSILPGQGISGEQFF.

This rearrangement joins TRBV5-1 to TRBJ1-1, with TRBD1 matching 7 bases. This CDR3 has 12 amino acids. Germline V gene sequence: CDR1 SGHRS, CDR2 YFSETQ. Losses at the gene ends were 4 bases for V and 6 bases for J; bases not matched to a gene: 3. The CDR3 sequence: CASSTGVPEAFF. The CDR3 DNA reads as TGCGCCAGCAGCACAGGGGTTCCTGAAGCTTTCTTT.

The chain is built from TRBV4-1 and TRBJ2-2, with D maybe TRBD2 (6 bases). CDR1 MGHRA and CDR2 YSYEKL come from the germline V gene. V was shortened by 4 bases and J by 5 bases, with 17 bases between the two germline ends. The CDR3 spans 16 residues. CDR3 sequence: CASSPIPKGRTGELFF. The CDR3 DNA sequence: TGCGCCAGCAGCCCAATCCCGAAAGGGAGGACCGGGGAGCTGTTTTTT.

V gene TRBV28 combines with J gene TRBJ2-7; D ambiguous. The CDR3 totals 13 residues. Trimming took off 5 bases at V and 1 base at J, with 9 bases between the two ends. Germline assignment: CDR1 MDHEN and CDR2 SYDVKM. The DNA of the CDR3 is TGTGCCAGCAGTCAGGTCCTATCCTACGAGCAGTACTTC. This translates into CASSQVLSYEQYF. The whole variable domain, filled in from reference TRBV28 and TRBJ2-7, reads DVKVTQSSRYLVKRTGEKVFLECVQDMDHENMFWYRQDPGLGLRLIYFSYDVKMKEKGDIPEGYSVSREKKERFSLILESASTNQTSMYLCASSQVLSYEQYFGPGTRLTVT.

This clone occurred once. The rearrangement joins TRBV7-8 to TRBJ2-5; D is tentatively TRBD1 or TRBD2 (6 bases each). The CDR3 has 14 amino acids. Germline CDR1 reads SGHVS; CDR2 reads FQNEAQ. The V end lost 2 bases, the J end lost 1 base, and 8 bases lay between the germline ends. CDR3 nucleotides: TGTGCCAGCAGCTTACGGGGGCCCCAAGAGACCCAGTACTTC. Protein sequence: CASSLRGPQETQYF. The whole variable domain, remainder taken from reference TRBV7-8 and TRBJ2-5, is GAGVSQSPRYKVAKRGQDVALRCDPISGHVSLFWYQQALGQGPEFLTYFQNEAQLDKSGLPSDRFFAERPEGSVSTLKIQRTQQEDSAVYLCASSLRGPQETQYFGPGTRLLVL.

The rearrangement joins TRBV10-3 to TRBJ2-5; 7 nucleotides line up with TRBD1. Per the germline V gene, CDR1 is ENHRY and CDR2 is SYGVKD. Losses at the gene ends were 7 bases for V and 1 base for J; bases not matched to a gene: 3. The CDR3 consists of 13 residues. CDR3 region: CAIKGDSQETQYF. For the CDR3, the DNA is TGTGCCATCAAAGGGGACAGCCAAGAGACCCAGTACTTC.

This clone was observed a handful of times. The gene calls are TRBV5-1 and TRBJ1-1; 11 positions agree with TRBD1. This CDR3 has 12 amino acids. The V and J ends lost 5 bases and 11 bases, in that order; junction bases with no gene match: 5. From germline, CDR1 is SGHRS and CDR2 YFSETQ. The CDR3 DNA sequence: TGCGCCAGCAGGGGACAGGGGGAGGATGCTTTCTTT. Amino acid sequence: CASRGQGEDAFF.

The chain uses TRBV7-9 and TRBJ2-5; no reliable D call. The CDR3 is 12 amino acids. V lost 5 bases and J lost 5, with 9 bases in between. Germline values: CDR1 SEHNR, CDR2 FQNEAQ (reference sequence). The CDR3 DNA reads TGTGCCAGCAGCCCAGCCGGTGAGACCCAGTACTTC. Translating it yields CASSPAGETQYF.

With regard to this clone: Mismatch with germline at one junction end may stem from a read error. The CDR3 here is CASSLYPHEVQEAQYF. The CDR3, as DNA: TGTGCCAGCAGCTTATATCCCCATGAGGTCCAAGAGGCCCAGTACTTC. V gene TRBV7-6 combines with J gene TRBJ2-5; D is undetermined. CDR3 length: 16 amino acids. CDR1 and CDR2 from the germline V gene are SGHVS and FNYEAQ.

The chain carries TRBV6-6 and TRBJ2-5; D is undetermined. The J call may be mistaken, given a closer DNA end match to TRBJ2-7. The germline V gene encodes CDR1 MNHNY and CDR2 SVGAGI (reference sequence). This CDR3 comprises 14 residues. The CDR3 is CASSYSSGSYEQYF. The DNA for the CDR3 is TGTGCCAGCAGTTACTCGTCAGGATCCTACGAGCAGTACTTC.

Of note for this clone: This sample includes further DNA sequences coding for the same CDR3. This chain joins TRBV28 and TRBJ1-1; D is undetermined. Trimming removed 3 bases at V and 4 bases at J, with 3 bases between. The CDR3 runs 11 residues. The V gene's germline CDR1 is MDHEN and CDR2 SYDVKM. The CDR3 sequence: CASSFGTEAFF. In DNA form, the CDR3 reads TGTGCCAGCAGTTTTGGCACTGAAGCTTTCTTT.

The V gene is TRBV7-3, the J gene TRBJ2-1; D may be TRBD1 (7 bases). V gave up 4 bases and J gave up 6 bases, with 16 bases separating them. CDR1 SGHTA and CDR2 FQGTGA come from the germline V gene. The CDR3 sequence is 15 residues long. This CDR3 is CASSSRRDSPNEQFF. CDR3 nucleotides: TGTGCCAGCAGCTCCCGGCGGGACAGCCCCAATGAGCAGTTCTTC.

The chain joins TRBV7-6 to TRBJ2-1, with a tentative D call TRBD2 (5 bases). V was cut by 2 bases and J by 10 bases, with 12 bases left in between. Germline V gives CDR1 SGHVS, CDR2 FNYEAQ. The CDR3 is 13 residues long. The CDR3 DNA sequence: TGTGCCAGCAGCTTACGGGGTTTGGGGGAGCAGTTCTTC. Translation: CASSLRGLGEQFF.

The rearrangement joins TRBV19 to TRBJ2-7, with a possible D match to TRBD2 (6 bases). The CDR3 runs 15 residues. V lost 5 bases to trimming and J lost 5 bases, with 19 bases between them. Germline CDR1 is LNHDA and CDR2 is SQIVND (reference sequence). CDR3 sequence (DNA): TGTGCCAGTAGTCCACGCGAGGGACTTCCGAACGAGCAGTACTTC. The encoded protein is CASSPREGLPNEQYF.

This clone was recorded only once. V usage is TRBV6-5 and J usage is TRBJ1-3; D call uncertain. Looked up from germline, CDR1 is MNHEY and CDR2 is SVGAGI. The CDR3 sequence is 16 residues long. V was cut by 0 bases and J by 0 bases, with 9 bases left in between. CDR3 residues: CASSYSKATSGNTIYF. CDR3 sequence (DNA): TGTGCCAGCAGTTACTCGAAGGCGACCTCTGGAAACACCATATATTTT.

V gene TRBV27 combines with J gene TRBJ1-3; D not certain. Trimming took 6 bases from V and 4 from J, leaving 13 bases between them. This CDR3 region has 14 residues. Germline V gene lookup returns CDR1 MNHEY and CDR2 SMNVEV (reference sequence). CDR3 nucleotide sequence: TGTGCCAGCAGCTCCGTGGTGGCCGGAAACACCATATATTTT. Translating gives CASSSVVAGNTIYF.

This clone was found once. J is TRBJ2-5 and V is TRBV7-3; tentatively, D is TRBD2 (6 bases). This CDR3 region has 15 residues. Germline V gene lookup returns CDR1 SGHTA and CDR2 FQGTGA. Trimming shortened V by 5 bases and J by 5 bases, and 18 bases separated the two germline ends. The CDR3 sequence is CASSLGPGVTETQYF. Written as DNA, the CDR3 is TGTGCCAGCAGCCTAGGGCCGGGAGTGACCGAGACCCAGTACTTC. Full variable domain (outside the CDR3, taken from reference TRBV7-3 and TRBJ2-5): GAGVSQTPSNKVTEKGKYVELRCDPISGHTALYWYRQSLGQGPEFLIYFQGTGAADDSGLPNDRFFAVRPEGSVSTLKIQRTERGDSAVYLCASSLGPGVTETQYFGPGTRLLVL.

The J gene is TRBJ2-5, the V gene TRBV28; 7 positions agree with TRBD1. CDR3 size: 16 residues. From germline, CDR1 is MDHEN and CDR2 SYDVKM. With 6 bases clipped from V and 5 bases from J, the junction kept 15 bases outside the gene matches. The CDR3 DNA follows: TGTGCCAGCAGGGTTGGGGACAGTCTCGGCTTGGAGACCCAGTACTTC. Protein: CASRVGDSLGLETQYF.

The chain links TRBV5-1 to TRBJ2-6, with D unresolved. V was pared by 0 bases and J by 0 bases, with 7 bases between. Germline V gives CDR1 SGHRS, CDR2 YFSETQ. This CDR3 is 16 amino acids long. The CDR3 is CASSLVLFSGANVLTF. The CDR3 nucleotides are TGCGCCAGCAGCTTGGTGCTGTTCTCTGGGGCCAACGTCCTGACTTTC.

V gene TRBV29-1 combines with J gene TRBJ2-4; 7 bases match TRBD1. This CDR3 is built from 14 residues. CDR1 and CDR2 from the germline V gene are SQVTM and ANQGSEA. V lost 4 bases and J lost 1; bases outside the gene matches: 4. The CDR3 reads CSVARTGAKNIQYF. CDR3 nucleotide sequence: TGCAGCGTTGCCAGGACAGGCGCCAAAAACATTCAGTACTTC.

This chain uses TRBV5-6 with TRBJ2-5; TRBD2 matches at 13 bases. CDR3 length: 19 amino acids. Per germline, CDR1 SGHDT and CDR2 YYEEEE. After removal of 2 bases from V and 5 bases from J, the junction contained 15 bases not matched to a gene. CDR3 DNA sequence: TGTGCCAGCAGCTTTCGTCTCGGACTAGCGGGAGTGGTGGGTGAGACCCAGTACTTC. Translation gives CASSFRLGLAGVVGETQYF.

Concerning this clone: The sample has other DNA sequences that encode this CDR3 too. Written as DNA, the CDR3 is TGTGCCAGCAGCGTAGGAAGGGCTAATGAAAAACTGTTTTTT. It translates to CASSVGRANEKLFF. The rearrangement uses TRBV9 and TRBJ1-4; D ambiguous. The CDR3 extends over 14 amino acids. CDR1 and CDR2 (germline): SGDLS, YYNGEE. Deletions cut 0 bases from V and 3 bases from J, with 6 bases between.

The chain is built from TRBV14 and TRBJ2-7; no firm D call. This CDR3 is 11 amino acids long. Germline CDR1 SGHDN, CDR2 FVKESK. Trimming removed 1 base at V and 2 bases at J, with 0 bases between. The chain's CDR3 is CASSQAYEQYF. Written as DNA, the CDR3 is TGTGCCAGCAGCCAAGCCTACGAGCAGTACTTC.